These 19 T cell receptor beta chains were all obtained from the same sample, sequenced in a study of identical twins. TCRdb re-derived calls from the 5' RACE reads in MiXCR, one entry per CDR3 protein. The sample holds around 490,000 distinct CDR3 sequences, more than 13% seen once. The sample was also linked to a second study, of yellow fever vaccine responses in identical twins.

Sequences were obtained from CD4+ T cells sorted from blood. These receptors originate from a woman aged 18 to 35 in good health.

This clonotype has a handful of counts. V is TRBV5-1 and J is TRBJ2-3; 9 nucleotides align to TRBD1. The V segment lost 4 bases and the J segment 4 bases; nucleotides outside the gene matches: 7. Germline V CDR1 and CDR2: SGHRS, YFSETQ. This CDR3 contains 15 residues. CDR3 amino acids: CASSPDRGLPDTQYF. CDR3 DNA: TGCGCCAGCAGCCCGGACAGGGGTTTACCAGATACGCAGTATTTT. The full variable domain, with the rest looked up from reference TRBV5-1 and TRBJ2-3, is KAGVTQTPRYLIKTRGQQVTLSCSPISGHRSVSWYQQTPGQGLQFLFEYFSETQRNKGNFPGRFSGRQFSNSRSEMNVSTLELGDSALYLCASSPDRGLPDTQYFGPGTRLTVL.

V and J are TRBV13 and TRBJ1-1; D is unclear. The germline V gene encodes CDR1 PRHDT and CDR2 FYEKMQ (reference sequence). V lost 2 bases, J lost 2 bases, and 15 bases lay in between. This CDR3 is built from 16 residues. The CDR3 sequence is CASSLLRANRNTEAFF. CDR3 nucleotide sequence: TGTGCCAGCAGCTTATTGAGGGCGAATAGAAACACTGAAGCTTTCTTT.

The sample holds a few counts of this clonotype. The chain has TRBV7-9 and TRBJ2-3; 7 bases match TRBD1. With V trimmed by 1 base and J by 2 bases, 3 bases remained unmatched. The CDR3 covers 15 residues. The germline V gene has CDR1 SEHNR and CDR2 FQNEAQ (reference sequence). The CDR3, as DNA: TGTGCCAGCAGCTTAGGGGACAGAACCACAGATACGCAGTATTTT. It codes for CASSLGDRTTDTQYF.

This clonotype has just a few counts. V gene TRBV28 combines with J gene TRBJ2-7, with 7 bases identical to TRBD2. Germline CDR1 and CDR2: MDHEN and SYDVKM. CDR3 size: 15 residues. Germline trimming cut 3 bases from V and 0 bases from J; bases unmatched to any gene: 5. CDR3 DNA: TGTGCCAGCAGTTTGCCTAGCGGAGACTCCTACGAGCAGTACTTC. Its protein is CASSLPSGDSYEQYF.

This clonotype turned up a few times. The chain is built from TRBV5-6 and TRBJ2-7; D might be TRBD2 (5 bases). The V gene lost 3 bases and the J gene lost 0 bases, with 16 bases spanning the gap. CDR3 length equals 16 residues. Germline-derived CDR1 and CDR2 are SGHDT and YYEEEE. The CDR3 DNA reads as TGTGCCAGCAGCTCGGGAACGGGCTCCTTCTCCTACGAGCAGTACTTC. It codes for CASSSGTGSFSYEQYF.

This clonotype was seen a few times. The chain has TRBV6-1 and TRBJ2-3; 7 bases line up with TRBD2. CDR1 is MNHNS and CDR2 is SASEGT in the germline V gene. The CDR3 is 14 amino acids. V dropped 10 bases and J dropped 0; count of bases not matched to a gene: 7. The CDR3 region is CATTRDYSTDTQYF. In nucleotides, the CDR3 is TGTGCCACCACAAGGGACTACAGCACAGATACGCAGTATTTT.

This rearrangement joins TRBV6-4 to TRBJ2-3; D gene uncertain. The V gene's germline CDR1 is MRHNA and CDR2 SNTAGT. The CDR3 loop spans 14 amino acids. Trimming took off 7 bases at V and 0 bases at J, with 11 bases between the two ends. As DNA, the CDR3 is TGTGCCAGCAAAAACACAAGAAGCACAGATACGCAGTATTTT. This codes for CASKNTRSTDTQYF.

This clonotype was found many times. V is TRBV12-3 or TRBV12-4 and J is TRBJ1-2; a possible D gene is TRBD1 (5 bases). Trimming removed 6 bases from V and 9 bases from J, with 23 bases in between. The CDR3 has 15 residues. CDR3 sequence reads: CASSPPTTVNTRYTF. The CDR3 DNA reads as TGTGCCAGCAGCCCGCCCACGACAGTCAATACCCGCTACACCTTC.

This clonotype was seen a handful of times. This rearrangement joins TRBV7-2 to TRBJ2-7; perhaps TRBD2 as D (5 bases). Trimming pared 1 base from V and 7 bases from J, leaving 11 bases between. The germline V gene has CDR1 SGHTA and CDR2 FQGNSA. The length of the CDR3 is 13 residues. The CDR3 is CASSLDRPGEQYF. Written as DNA, the CDR3 is TGTGCCAGCAGCTTAGACCGTCCGGGGGAGCAGTACTTC.

This clonotype was observed at least ten times. This chain uses TRBV9 with TRBJ2-7; 13 bases are shared with TRBD2. With 3 bases clipped from V and 2 bases from J, the junction kept 2 bases outside the gene matches. Germline V gene sequence: CDR1 SGDLS, CDR2 YYNGEE. The CDR3 has 15 residues. The CDR3 loop reads CASSAGTSGAYEQYF. The CDR3 DNA reads TGTGCCAGCAGCGCCGGGACTAGCGGGGCCTACGAGCAGTACTTC.

In the case of this clonotype: A much bigger clone sits one base away, suggesting this may be a read error. This sequence joins TRBV11-2 and TRBJ2-7; 8 bases match TRBD1. The V and J ends lost 5 bases and 8 bases, in that order; junction bases with no gene match: 8. This CDR3 spans 13 amino acids. Germline V CDR1 and CDR2: SGHAT, FQNNGV. CDR3 nucleotides: TGTGCCAGCAGCCGACAGGGGACGGGTAAGCAGTACTTC. It encodes CASSRQGTGKQYF.

V and J are TRBV6-1 and TRBJ1-5, with TRBD1 as a possible D gene (5 bases). This CDR3 is 14 amino acids long. The V and J ends lost 6 bases and 5 bases respectively, with 14 bases between them. Germline V gives CDR1 MNHNS, CDR2 SASEGT. This CDR3 is CASSPRGHYQPQHF. The CDR3, as DNA: TGTGCCAGCAGCCCCCGGGGCCATTATCAGCCCCAGCATTTT.

With respect to this clonotype: A much larger clone sits a single nucleotide away, making a read error possible. The genes are TRBV28 and TRBJ2-7; weak D call: TRBD1 (6 bases). This CDR3 is 15 amino acids long. The V and J ends lost 4 bases and 2 bases respectively, with 15 bases between them. Germline CDR1 reads MDHEN; CDR2 reads SYDVKM. The CDR3 reads CASSSCRTATYEQYF. The CDR3, as DNA: TGTGCCAGCAGTTCCTGTCGGACAGCTACCTACGAGCAGTACTTC.

The table lists this clonotype with a few counts. The V gene is TRBV7-2, the J gene TRBJ2-3; 11 bases fit TRBD2. CDR3 length: 16 residues. The germline V gene has CDR1 SGHTA and CDR2 FQGNSA. V lost 2 bases and J lost 6; bases outside the gene matches: 7. This chain's CDR3 is CASSLFSGGAWDTQYF. The CDR3 bases are TGTGCCAGCAGCTTATTTAGCGGGGGGGCTTGGGATACGCAGTATTTT.

This clonotype was counted ten times or more. The chain combines TRBV20-1 with TRBJ2-3; weak D call: TRBD2 (6 bases). The CDR3 covers 14 residues. Trimming took 0 bases from V and 4 from J, leaving 11 bases between them. CDR1 and CDR2 (germline): DFQATT, SNEGSKA (reference sequence). The CDR3 region has the DNA TGCAGTGCTAGAGAAATAGCGGAGCCAGATACGCAGTATTTT. The encoded protein is CSAREIAEPDTQYF.

The table lists this clonotype with a few counts. The J gene is TRBJ2-7, the V gene TRBV4-3; 10 bases are a match to TRBD2. The germline CDR1 and CDR2 sequences are LGHNA and YSLEER. The CDR3 covers 17 residues. J was trimmed by 5 bases and V by 2 bases; bases with no gene match: 12. CDR3 bases: TGCGCCAGCAGCCAATATGCTAGCGGGAGTTTGGGGGACGAGCAGTACTTC. Its protein product is CASSQYASGSLGDEQYF.

This clonotype turned up a few times. The rearrangement uses TRBV18 and TRBJ1-1, with unresolved D. Germline V gives CDR1 KGHSH, CDR2 LQKENI. The V and J ends lost 0 bases and 0 bases respectively, with 8 bases between them. The CDR3 length is 15 residues. The CDR3, as DNA: TGTGCCAGCTCACCACCCCGCCAGGTGAACACTGAAGCTTTCTTT. Amino acid sequence: CASSPPRQVNTEAFF.

This clonotype was observed a few times. This chain uses TRBV28 with TRBJ1-1, with D possibly matching TRBD1 (5 bases). The V gene's germline CDR1 is MDHEN and CDR2 SYDVKM. Trimming shortened V by 5 bases and J by 1 base, and 14 bases separated the two germline ends. This CDR3 is built from 15 residues. The CDR3 nucleotides read TGTGCCAGCAGTCCCCCTTTGGGGGAGAACACTGAAGCTTTCTTT. Residues: CASSPPLGENTEAFF.

This clonotype has only a few counts. The chain recombines TRBV28 with TRBJ1-4; D unresolved. In germline, CDR1 is MDHEN, CDR2 SYDVKM. Trimming took off 7 bases at V and 8 bases at J, with 14 bases between the two ends. This CDR3 has 13 residues. The CDR3 coding sequence is TGTGCCAGCATGGTTAGGGTGCGGGAAAAACTGTTTTTT. This sequence encodes CASMVRVREKLFF.